This T cell receptor (beta chain) was sequenced during a study of cytomegalovirus exposure and HLA in healthy donors. Study-level findings and limits: For TCR beta chains, V- and J-gene trimming was later linked to a missense DCLRE1C variant. The classifier, whose performance was assessed in both the original and validation cohorts, reportedly diagnosed cytomegalovirus status with high specificity and sensitivity. It was confirmed in vitro that a few of the CMV-associated chains were specific for CMV antigens.

CDR1 is SGHDN and CDR2 is FVKESK in the germline V gene. V trimming: 6 bases; J trimming: 4 bases; junction bases outside the gene matches: 12. CDR3 length: 15 residues. PCR primers comprised 60 Vbeta and 13 Jbeta primers. Sequencing was performed with immunoSEQ multiplex PCR; in TCRdb, only in-frame clones are kept and a portion is missing. The sample lists roughly 100,000 clones; 70% to 80% were seen once. This clone was seen only once. As yet, its antigen is unknown. What was sequenced was PBMCs. This chain uses TRBV14 with TRBJ2-7, with 7 bases lining up with TRBD1. The source of this sequence is a man between 40 and 49 years old in good health and CMV-seronegative. The CDR3 bases are TGTGCCAGCAGTACGAGGGGCAGGGGGTTATACGAGCAGTACTTC. This gives the protein CASSTRGRGLYEQYF.